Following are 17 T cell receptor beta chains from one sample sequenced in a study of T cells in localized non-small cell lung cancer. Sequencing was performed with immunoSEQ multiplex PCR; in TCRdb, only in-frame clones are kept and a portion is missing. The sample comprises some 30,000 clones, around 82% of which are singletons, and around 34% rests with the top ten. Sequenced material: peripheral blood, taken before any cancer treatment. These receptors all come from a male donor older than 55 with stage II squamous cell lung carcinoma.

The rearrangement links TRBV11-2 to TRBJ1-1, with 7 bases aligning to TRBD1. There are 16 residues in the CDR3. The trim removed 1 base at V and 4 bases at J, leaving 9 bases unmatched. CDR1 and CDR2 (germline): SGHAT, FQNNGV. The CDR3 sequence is CASSLVPGGIFTEAFF. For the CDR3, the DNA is TGTGCCAGCAGCTTAGTGCCAGGGGGGATTTTCACTGAAGCTTTCTTT.

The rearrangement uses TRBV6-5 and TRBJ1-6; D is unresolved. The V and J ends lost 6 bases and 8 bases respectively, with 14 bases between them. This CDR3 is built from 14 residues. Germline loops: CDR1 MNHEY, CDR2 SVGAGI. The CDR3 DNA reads TGTGCCAGCAGCCCACCGGGCTCCGATTCACCCCTCCACTTT. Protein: CASSPPGSDSPLHF.

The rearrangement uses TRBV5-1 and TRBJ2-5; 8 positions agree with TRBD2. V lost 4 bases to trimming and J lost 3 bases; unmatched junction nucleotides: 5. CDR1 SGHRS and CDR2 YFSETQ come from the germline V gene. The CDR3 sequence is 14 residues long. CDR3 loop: CASSIAGGEETQYF. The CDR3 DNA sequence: TGCGCCAGCAGCATCGCGGGGGGAGAAGAGACCCAGTACTTC.

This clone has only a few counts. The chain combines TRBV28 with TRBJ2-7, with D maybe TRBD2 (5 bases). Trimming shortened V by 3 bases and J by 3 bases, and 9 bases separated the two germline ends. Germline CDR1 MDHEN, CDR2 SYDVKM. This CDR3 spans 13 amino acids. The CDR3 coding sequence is TGTGCCAGCAGTTTGGGTGACTACTACGAGCAGTACTTC. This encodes CASSLGDYYEQYF.

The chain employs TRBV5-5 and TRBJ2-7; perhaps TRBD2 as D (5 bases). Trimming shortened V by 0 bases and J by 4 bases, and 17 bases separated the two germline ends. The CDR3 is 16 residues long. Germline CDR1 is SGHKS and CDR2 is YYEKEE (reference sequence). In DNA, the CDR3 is TGTGCCAGCAGCTTGGCGGGAACTGACACGTTTTACGAGCAGTACTTC. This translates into CASSLAGTDTFYEQYF.

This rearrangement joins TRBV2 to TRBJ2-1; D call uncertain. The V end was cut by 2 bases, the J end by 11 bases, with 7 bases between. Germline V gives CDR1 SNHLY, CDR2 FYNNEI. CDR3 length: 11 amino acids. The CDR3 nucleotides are TGTGCCAGCAGTGAAACCCTAAAGCAGTTCTTC. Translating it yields CASSETLKQFF.

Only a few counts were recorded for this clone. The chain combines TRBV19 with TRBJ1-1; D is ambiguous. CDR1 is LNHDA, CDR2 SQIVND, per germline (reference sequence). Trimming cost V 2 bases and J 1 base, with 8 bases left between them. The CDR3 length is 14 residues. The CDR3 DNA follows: TGTGCCAGTAGTATAAGGCAGACGAACACTGAAGCTTTCTTT. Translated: CASSIRQTNTEAFF.

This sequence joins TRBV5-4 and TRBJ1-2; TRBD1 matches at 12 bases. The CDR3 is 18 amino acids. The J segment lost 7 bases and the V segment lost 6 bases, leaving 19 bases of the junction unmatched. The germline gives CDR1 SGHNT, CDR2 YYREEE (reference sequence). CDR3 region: CASTRVRLYGTGGGGYTF. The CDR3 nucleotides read TGTGCCAGCACCCGGGTTCGTTTGTATGGGACAGGGGGCGGTGGCTACACCTTC. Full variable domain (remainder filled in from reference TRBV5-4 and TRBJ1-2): ETGVTQSPTHLIKTRGQQVTLRCSSQSGHNTVSWYQQALGQGPQFIFQYYREEENGRGNFPPRFSGLQFPNYSSELNVNALELDDSALYLCASTRVRLYGTGGGGYTFGSGTRLTVV.

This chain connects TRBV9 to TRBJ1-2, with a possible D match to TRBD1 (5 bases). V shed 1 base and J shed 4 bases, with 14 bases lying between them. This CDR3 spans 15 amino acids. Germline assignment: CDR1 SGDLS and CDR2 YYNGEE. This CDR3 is CASSVWGGNLYGYTF. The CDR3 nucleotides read TGTGCCAGCAGCGTATGGGGGGGAAATCTCTATGGCTACACCTTC.

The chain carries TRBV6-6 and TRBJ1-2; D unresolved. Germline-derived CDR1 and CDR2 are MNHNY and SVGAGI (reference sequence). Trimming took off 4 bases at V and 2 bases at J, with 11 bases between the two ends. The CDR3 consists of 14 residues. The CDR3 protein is CASSFEGLNYGYTF. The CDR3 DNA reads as TGTGCCAGCAGTTTCGAGGGCCTGAACTATGGCTACACCTTC.

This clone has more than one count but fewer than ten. In nucleotides, the CDR3 is TGTGCCAGTAGTATAACAGCGGGGGCCGGGGAGCTGTTTTTT. Protein: CASSITAGAGELFF. The chain joins TRBV19 to TRBJ2-2; TRBD2 aligns across 8 bases. The V gene's germline CDR1 is LNHDA and CDR2 SQIVND (reference sequence). The CDR3 is 14 residues long. The V gene end was trimmed by 2 bases and the J gene end by 6 bases; junction bases not matched to a gene: 2.

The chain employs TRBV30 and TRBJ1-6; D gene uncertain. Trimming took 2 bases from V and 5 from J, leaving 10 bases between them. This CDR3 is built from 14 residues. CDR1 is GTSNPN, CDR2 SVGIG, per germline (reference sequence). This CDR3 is CAWSLNKNNSPLHF. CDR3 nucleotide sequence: TGTGCCTGGAGTCTGAACAAGAATAATTCACCCCTCCACTTT.

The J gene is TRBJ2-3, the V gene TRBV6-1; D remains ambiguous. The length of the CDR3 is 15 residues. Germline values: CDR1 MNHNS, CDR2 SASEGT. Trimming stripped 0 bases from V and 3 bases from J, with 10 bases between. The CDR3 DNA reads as TGTGCCAGCAGTGAAGCGCTTATGGGGACAGATACGCAGTATTTT. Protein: CASSEALMGTDTQYF.

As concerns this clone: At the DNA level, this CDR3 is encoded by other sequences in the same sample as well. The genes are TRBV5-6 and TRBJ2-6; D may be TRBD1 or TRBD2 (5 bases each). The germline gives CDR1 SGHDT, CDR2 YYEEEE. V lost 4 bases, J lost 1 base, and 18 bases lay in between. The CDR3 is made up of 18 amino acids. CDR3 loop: CASSLLRDRHSGANVLTF. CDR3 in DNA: TGTGCCAGCAGCCTGCTTCGGGACCGCCATTCTGGGGCCAACGTCCTGACTTTC.

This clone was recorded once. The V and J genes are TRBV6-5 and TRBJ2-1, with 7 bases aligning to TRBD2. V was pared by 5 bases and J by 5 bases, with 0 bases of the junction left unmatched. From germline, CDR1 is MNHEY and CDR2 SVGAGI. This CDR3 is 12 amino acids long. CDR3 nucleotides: TGTGCCAGCAGTGGACTAGACAATGAGCAGTTCTTC. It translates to CASSGLDNEQFF.

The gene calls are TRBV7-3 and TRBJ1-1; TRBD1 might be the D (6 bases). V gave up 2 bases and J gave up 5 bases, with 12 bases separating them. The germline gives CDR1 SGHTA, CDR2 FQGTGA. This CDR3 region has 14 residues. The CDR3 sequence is CASSLAGEGTEAFF. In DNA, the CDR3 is TGTGCCAGCAGCTTAGCAGGGGAAGGGACTGAAGCTTTCTTT.

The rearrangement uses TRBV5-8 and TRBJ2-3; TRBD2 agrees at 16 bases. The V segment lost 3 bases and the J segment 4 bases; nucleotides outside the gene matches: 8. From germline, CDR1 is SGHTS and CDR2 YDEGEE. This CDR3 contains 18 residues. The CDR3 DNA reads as TGTGCCAGCAGCTACCCGGGACTAGCGGGGGGGCTGTCAGATACGCAGTATTTT. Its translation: CASSYPGLAGGLSDTQYF.